One sample yielded the 26 T cell receptor beta chains listed below, sequenced in a study of graft-versus-host responses after intestinal transplantation (dated by TCRdb to the early 2020s). Library prep was done by the immunoSEQ multiplex PCR assay. In TCRdb, the immuneACCESS table is reduced to in-frame sequences with V and J assigned. These tables do not hold every clone; where another copy was compared, an unresolved V gene accounts for under half, and the others remain unexplained. Recorded for this sample are about 29,000 clones; around nine tenths of them occurred a single time. Roughly 10% of the sample belongs to the ten largest clones. This specimen consisted of PBMCs, obtained approximately 460 days after intestinal transplantation. These receptors came from a human patient who received an intestinal transplant, so some T cells may come from the graft donor.

The chain is built from TRBV19 and TRBJ2-3; 7 bases are a match to TRBD2. The CDR3 sequence is 16 residues long. The germline gives CDR1 LNHDA, CDR2 SQIVND (reference sequence). Germline trimming cut 6 bases from V and 4 bases from J; bases unmatched to any gene: 13. CDR3 bases: TGTGCCAGTAGCCTGGGGGGGGGACTCTATCCAGATACGCAGTATTTT. Amino acids: CASSLGGGLYPDTQYF.

The chain is built from TRBV19 and TRBJ1-5; 10 bases are shared with TRBD1. There are 17 residues in the CDR3. V shed 6 bases, J shed 3 bases, and the junction held 11 bases outside the gene matches. CDR1 is LNHDA, CDR2 SQIVND, per germline (reference sequence). The CDR3 loop is CASSSPPGTGVNQPQHF. CDR3 nucleotides: TGTGCCAGTAGCAGCCCCCCCGGGACAGGGGTCAATCAGCCCCAGCATTTT.

The genes are TRBV5-4 and TRBJ2-7; D is undetermined. From germline, CDR1 is SGHNT and CDR2 YYREEE (reference sequence). The CDR3 has 14 amino acids. V was cut by 0 bases and J by 3 bases, with 10 bases left in between. The CDR3 DNA is TGTGCCAGCAGCTTGGAGACCGACAACTACGAGCAGTACTTC. Translated, it gives CASSLETDNYEQYF.

The chain combines TRBV5-6 with TRBJ1-5; D uncertain. CDR3 length equals 15 residues. V was trimmed by 4 bases and J by 2 bases, leaving 13 bases between them. Per germline, CDR1 SGHDT and CDR2 YYEEEE. The CDR3 protein is CASSLRSYGNQPQHF. The CDR3 nucleotides read TGTGCCAGCAGCCTCAGGTCTTATGGCAATCAGCCCCAGCATTTT.

The chain recombines TRBV7-2 with TRBJ2-7, with D hard to call. Trimming stripped 2 bases from V and 0 bases from J, with 8 bases between. The CDR3 consists of 14 residues. The V gene's germline CDR1 is SGHTA and CDR2 FQGNSA. The CDR3 DNA follows: TGTGCCAGCAGCTTAAGTGCCTTCTCCTACGAGCAGTACTTC. Translation gives CASSLSAFSYEQYF.

The chain carries TRBV4-1 and TRBJ1-2, with D unclear. Trimming took 1 base from V and 3 from J, leaving 6 bases between them. Per the germline V gene, CDR1 is MGHRA and CDR2 is YSYEKL. This CDR3 has 13 residues. The CDR3 region is CASSQVLDYGYTF. The CDR3 DNA sequence: TGCGCCAGCAGCCAAGTGCTCGACTATGGCTACACCTTC.

The V gene is TRBV18, the J gene TRBJ1-5, with 9 bases fitting TRBD1. V shed 6 bases and J 3 bases; nucleotides not matched to a gene: 3. Germline CDR1 reads KGHSH; CDR2 reads LQKENI. CDR3 size: 14 residues. CDR3 in amino acids: CASSDRGYNQPQHF. CDR3 in DNA: TGTGCCAGCTCGGACAGGGGATACAATCAGCCCCAGCATTTT. Combining the CDR3 with reference TRBV18 and TRBJ1-5 gives the whole variable domain NAGVMQNPRHLVRRRGQEARLRCSPMKGHSHVYWYRQLPEEGLKFMVYLQKENIIDESGMPKERFSAEFPKEGPSILRIQQVVRGDSAAYFCASSDRGYNQPQHFGDGTRLSIL.

This clone showed up just once. CDR3 nucleotide sequence: TGTGCCAGCAGCATAAACAGGGGAATGAACACTGAAGCTTTCTTT. Protein product: CASSINRGMNTEAFF. The chain joins TRBV11-2 to TRBJ1-1, with TRBD1 identical over 7 bases. The CDR3 is 15 residues long. The germline V gene has CDR1 SGHAT and CDR2 FQNNGV. Trimming at V came to 5 bases and at J to 0 bases, leaving 6 bases not matched to a gene.

The chain recombines TRBV10-2 with TRBJ2-1; 11 nucleotides align to TRBD2. The junction had 5 bases not matched to a gene; V was cut back by 6 bases and J by 4 bases. Germline values: CDR1 WSHSY, CDR2 SAAADI. This CDR3 has 15 amino acids. The CDR3 region is CASRDGLAGYNEQFF. CDR3 bases: TGCGCCAGCAGGGACGGACTAGCGGGTTACAATGAGCAGTTCTTC.

J is TRBJ2-7 and V is TRBV9; 11 bases agree with TRBD1. The CDR3 runs to 14 residues. J gave up 4 bases and V 0 bases, and 0 bases lay outside the gene matches. CDR1 is SGDLS, CDR2 YYNGEE, per germline. The CDR3 here is CASSVGDRGYEQYF. For the CDR3, the DNA is TGTGCCAGCAGCGTAGGGGACAGGGGGTACGAGCAGTACTTC.

This chain uses TRBV28 with TRBJ1-5; D unclear. The CDR3 length is 16 residues. Looked up from germline, CDR1 is MDHEN and CDR2 is SYDVKM. V was trimmed by 7 bases and J by 0 bases, leaving 16 bases between them. The CDR3 DNA follows: TGTGCCAGCATTCCCGGGGATTCTTATAGCAATCAGCCCCAGCATTTT. It encodes CASIPGDSYSNQPQHF.

The V and J genes are TRBV5-6 and TRBJ1-1, with unresolved D. The CDR3 contains 12 residues. The germline V and J ends were trimmed by 4 bases and 7 bases, with 11 bases remaining between them. Germline lookup yields CDR1 SGHDT and CDR2 YYEEEE. The CDR3 coding sequence is TGTGCCAGCAGCCCTCTCCGGGATGAAGCTTTCTTT. This codes for CASSPLRDEAFF.

The CDR3 sequence is CASSQVFSGNQPQHF. CDR3 coding DNA: TGCGCCAGCAGCCAAGTGTTTTCTGGCAATCAGCCCCAGCATTTT. The chain has TRBV4-1 and TRBJ1-5; D is undetermined. V lost 1 base, J lost 2 bases, and 9 bases lay in between. Germline V gives CDR1 MGHRA, CDR2 YSYEKL. This CDR3 is 15 amino acids long.

The chain joins TRBV5-4 to TRBJ2-2, with 7 positions matching TRBD1. The CDR3 totals 12 residues. CDR1 is SGHNT, CDR2 YYREEE, per germline (reference sequence). The junction had 2 bases not matched to a gene; V was cut back by 5 bases and J by 7 bases. The CDR3 loop is CASRGQFGELFF. The CDR3 region has the DNA TGTGCCAGCAGGGGACAGTTCGGGGAGCTGTTTTTT.

The rearrangement links TRBV11-2 to TRBJ1-2; the D is unclear. Germline V CDR1 and CDR2: SGHAT, FQNNGV. This CDR3 contains 12 residues. Trimming stripped 2 bases from V and 5 bases from J, with 6 bases between. CDR3 protein: CASSLSEYGYTF. Here the CDR3 DNA reads TGTGCCAGCAGCTTATCCGAATATGGCTACACCTTC.

In this sample, this clone turned up a few times. The chain couples TRBV20-1 to TRBJ2-7; D is uncertain. V was pared by 4 bases and J by 6 bases, with 10 bases between. This CDR3 is built from 11 residues. The V gene's germline CDR1 is DFQATT and CDR2 SNEGSKA (reference sequence). The CDR3 sequence: CSATVEVEQYF. The CDR3 region has the DNA TGCAGTGCTACGGTTGAGGTCGAGCAGTACTTC.

V and J are TRBV28 and TRBJ2-7; possibly TRBD1 for D (5 bases). Germline V gene sequence: CDR1 MDHEN, CDR2 SYDVKM. Trimming took 6 bases from V and 1 from J, leaving 13 bases between them. The CDR3 is 14 amino acids. The CDR3, as DNA: TGTGCCAGCAGCCCGCCGGACATATCCTACGAGCAGTACTTC. Translating gives CASSPPDISYEQYF.

This clone was seen more than once but under ten times. The chain links TRBV7-2 to TRBJ2-5; D is possibly TRBD2 (6 bases). CDR3 length: 13 amino acids. Looked up from germline, CDR1 is SGHTA and CDR2 is FQGNSA. With 3 bases removed from V and 5 bases from J, the gap between germline ends came to 10 bases. For the CDR3, the DNA is TGTGCCAGCAGCTTGGACTACGAGGAGACCCAGTACTTC. Translated: CASSLDYEETQYF.

The chain uses TRBV5-4 and TRBJ1-1; D not resolved. The germline CDR1 and CDR2 sequences are SGHNT and YYREEE (reference sequence). The V end lost 1 base, the J end lost 0 bases, and 4 bases lay between the germline ends. The CDR3 runs 13 residues. The CDR3 reads CASSLTVNTEAFF. The CDR3 nucleotides are TGTGCCAGCAGCTTGACGGTGAACACTGAAGCTTTCTTT.

This chain uses TRBV6-6 with TRBJ1-2, with D perhaps matching TRBD1 (6 bases). This CDR3 spans 11 amino acids. Trimming took off 6 bases at V and 8 bases at J, with 10 bases between the two ends. The V gene's germline CDR1 is MNHNY and CDR2 SVGAGI (reference sequence). In nucleotides, the CDR3 is TGTGCCAGCAGACAGGGTGACGGCTACACCTTC. Protein product: CASRQGDGYTF.

The chain carries TRBV7-9 and TRBJ2-5, with a tentative D call TRBD1 (6 bases). Between the trimmed V and J ends, which lost 5 bases and 5 bases, there was a span of 18 bases. The CDR3 totals 15 residues. CDR1 and CDR2 (germline): SEHNR, FQNEAQ (reference sequence). The CDR3 region is CASSQGDLQGETQYF. Written as DNA, the CDR3 is TGTGCCAGCAGCCAAGGGGACCTTCAGGGGGAGACCCAGTACTTC.

The chain is built from TRBV7-4 and TRBJ1-4; TRBD1 might be the D (5 bases). The CDR3 is 18 residues long. V lost 1 base and J 0 bases, leaving 15 bases between the germline ends. Per the germline V gene, CDR1 is SGHVT and CDR2 is SQSDAQ. In nucleotides, the CDR3 is TGTGCCAGCAGCTTAGGAGCGGGGCTTCCGGCAACTAATGAAAAACTGTTTTTT. It yields the protein CASSLGAGLPATNEKLFF.

The chain employs TRBV7-9 and TRBJ1-4, with a tentative D call TRBD1 (5 bases). V lost 3 bases to trimming and J lost 4 bases, with 9 bases between them. This CDR3 region has 14 residues. Germline-derived CDR1 and CDR2 are SEHNR and FQNEAQ (reference sequence). CDR3 in DNA: TGTGCCAGCAGCTTCACAGGACGTAATGAAAAACTGTTTTTT. Protein product: CASSFTGRNEKLFF.

The gene calls are TRBV28 and TRBJ2-5, with D tentatively TRBD2 (5 bases). V was trimmed by 4 bases and J by 2 bases, leaving 14 bases between them. Germline assignment: CDR1 MDHEN and CDR2 SYDVKM. The CDR3 covers 15 residues. The CDR3 nucleotides are TGTGCCAGCAGTTCCATTTGGACTCAGCAAGAGACCCAGTACTTC. It is translated as CASSSIWTQQETQYF.

The chain employs TRBV6-5 and TRBJ2-7; 9 bases agree with TRBD1. The V gene's germline CDR1 is MNHEY and CDR2 SVGAGI. The CDR3 has 14 amino acids. With V trimmed by 6 bases and J by 2 bases, 5 bases remained unmatched. The CDR3 spells CASSRQGGPYEQYF. CDR3 DNA sequence: TGTGCCAGCAGCCGACAGGGGGGTCCCTACGAGCAGTACTTC.

The rearrangement joins TRBV5-4 to TRBJ1-3; 7 bases match TRBD1. This CDR3 has 15 residues. The J segment lost 4 bases and the V segment lost 2 bases, leaving 6 bases of the junction unmatched. CDR1 and CDR2 (germline): SGHNT, YYREEE (reference sequence). The CDR3 DNA follows: TGTGCCAGCAGCTTAGGGGGCGCGGAAGGAAACACCATATATTTT. Its translation is CASSLGGAEGNTIYF.